This TCR beta chain was captured in a study of hypomethylating agent response in myelodysplastic syndrome. Bulk bone marrow was analyzed without sorting T-cell subsets. Trimming stripped 4 bases from V and 2 bases from J, with 13 bases between. Germline V CDR1 and CDR2: SGHRS, YFSETQ. This CDR3 region has 14 residues. The assay was immunoSEQ multiplex PCR, and TCRdb's table has in-frame clones only and misses some. Among 3,500 to 4,500 clones listed, roughly 80% were seen once. The input for sequencing was bone marrow, taken before or after starting hypomethylating agent treatment for myelodysplastic syndrome (not recorded which). This receptor was taken from a human donor with myelodysplastic syndrome. The V call is TRBV5-1, the J call TRBJ2-7; D tentatively reads TRBD1 or TRBD2 (5 bases each). CDR3: CASSQWDDTYEQYF. The CDR3 bases are TGCGCCAGCAGCCAATGGGACGATACCTACGAGCAGTACTTC.